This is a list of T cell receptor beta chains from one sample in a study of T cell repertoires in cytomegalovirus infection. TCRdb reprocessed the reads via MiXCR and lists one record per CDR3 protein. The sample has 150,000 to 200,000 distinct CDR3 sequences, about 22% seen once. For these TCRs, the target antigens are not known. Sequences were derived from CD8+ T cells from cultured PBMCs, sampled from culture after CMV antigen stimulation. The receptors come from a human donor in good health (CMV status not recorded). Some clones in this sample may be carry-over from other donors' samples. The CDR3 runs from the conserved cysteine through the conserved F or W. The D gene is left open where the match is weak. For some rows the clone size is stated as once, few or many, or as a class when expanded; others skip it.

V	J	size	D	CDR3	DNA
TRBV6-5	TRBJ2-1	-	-	CASSYPEGNEQFF	TGTGCCAGCAGTTACCCGGAAGGGAATGAGCAGTTCTTC
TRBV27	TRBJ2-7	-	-	CASSPGKTYEQYF	TGTGCCAGCAGTCCAGGGAAGACCTACGAGCAGTACTTC
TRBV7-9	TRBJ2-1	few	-	CASSSALPIGQFF	TGTGCCAGCAGCTCGGCCCTTCCAATTGGGCAGTTCTTC
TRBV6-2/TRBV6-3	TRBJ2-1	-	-	CASSAGGVLYNEQFF	TGTGCCAGCAGCGCCGGTGGGGTCCTCTACAATGAGCAGTTCTTC
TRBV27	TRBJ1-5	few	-	CASSFGQGINQPQHF	TGTGCCAGCAGTTTCGGCCAGGGGATAAATCAGCCCCAGCATTTT
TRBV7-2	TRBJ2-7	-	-	CASSLYTTPAYEQYF	TGTGCCAGCAGCTTATATACCACGCCGGCCTACGAGCAGTACTTC
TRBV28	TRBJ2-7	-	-	CASSSSSREPGGYEQYF	TGTGCCAGCAGTTCATCCTCCCGGGAGCCCGGTGGCTACGAGCAGTACTTC
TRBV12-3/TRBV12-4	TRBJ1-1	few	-	CASSLTVGAAEAFF	TGTGCCAGCAGTTTAACTGTGGGGGCGGCTGAAGCTTTCTTT
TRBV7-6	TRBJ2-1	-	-	CASSFGEISGNEQFF	TGTGCCAGCAGCTTCGGGGAAATAAGTGGCAATGAGCAGTTCTTC
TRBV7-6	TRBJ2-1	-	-	CASSFSQENEQFF	TGTGCCAGCAGCTTCTCGCAGGAGAATGAGCAGTTCTTC
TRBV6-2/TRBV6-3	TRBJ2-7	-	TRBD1	CASKRTGIYEQYF	TGTGCCAGCAAGCGGACAGGGATCTACGAGCAGTACTTC
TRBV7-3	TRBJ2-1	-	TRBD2	CASSFRGGAQDEQFF	TGTGCCAGCAGCTTCCGCGGGGGGGCCCAGGATGAGCAGTTCTTC
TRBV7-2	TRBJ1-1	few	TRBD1	CASSLRARTGEAFF	TGTGCCAGCAGCTTACGGGCCCGGACAGGGGAAGCTTTCTTT
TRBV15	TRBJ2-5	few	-	CATSRLVQETQYF	TGTGCCACCAGCAGACTGGTACAAGAGACCCAGTACTTC
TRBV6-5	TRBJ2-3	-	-	CASSYGQTTDTQYF	TGTGCCAGCAGTTACGGGCAGACCACAGATACGCAGTATTTT
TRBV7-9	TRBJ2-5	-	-	CASSPQISSETQYF	TGTGCCAGCAGCCCACAGATCTCTTCGGAGACCCAGTACTTC
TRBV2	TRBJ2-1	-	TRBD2	CASSADYSGGYNEQFF	TGTGCCAGCAGCGCTGACTACAGCGGGGGGTACAATGAGCAGTTCTTC